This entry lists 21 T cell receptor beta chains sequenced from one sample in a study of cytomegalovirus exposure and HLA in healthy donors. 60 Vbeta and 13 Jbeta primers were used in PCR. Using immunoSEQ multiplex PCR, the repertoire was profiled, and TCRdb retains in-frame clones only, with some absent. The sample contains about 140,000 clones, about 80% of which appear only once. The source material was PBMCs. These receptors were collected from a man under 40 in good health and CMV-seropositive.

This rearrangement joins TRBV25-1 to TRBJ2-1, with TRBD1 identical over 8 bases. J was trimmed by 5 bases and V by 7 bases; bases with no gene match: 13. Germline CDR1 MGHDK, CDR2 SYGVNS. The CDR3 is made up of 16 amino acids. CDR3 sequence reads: CASTGGIRQGHNEQFF. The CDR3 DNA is TGTGCCAGCACTGGGGGCATTCGACAGGGGCACAATGAGCAGTTCTTC.

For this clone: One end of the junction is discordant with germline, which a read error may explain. CDR3 loop: CASSLSGALQETQYF. The CDR3 bases are TGTGCTAGCAGCTTAAGCGGGGCCCTTCAAGAGACCCAGTACTTC. The chain is built from TRBV7-7 and TRBJ2-5; 7 nucleotides match TRBD2. This CDR3 region has 15 residues. Germline V gene lookup returns CDR1 SSHAT and CDR2 FNYEAQ (reference sequence).

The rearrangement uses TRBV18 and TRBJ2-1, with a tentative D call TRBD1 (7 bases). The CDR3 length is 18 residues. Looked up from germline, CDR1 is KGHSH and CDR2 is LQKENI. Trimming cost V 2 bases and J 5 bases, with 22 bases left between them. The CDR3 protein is CASSPSVTGMGTHNEQFF. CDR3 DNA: TGTGCCAGCTCACCATCGGTGACAGGGATGGGGACTCACAATGAGCAGTTCTTC. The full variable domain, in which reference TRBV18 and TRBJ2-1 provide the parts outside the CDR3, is NAGVMQNPRHLVRRRGQEARLRCSPMKGHSHVYWYRQLPEEGLKFMVYLQKENIIDESGMPKERFSAEFPKEGPSILRIQQVVRGDSAAYFCASSPSVTGMGTHNEQFFGPGTRLTVL.

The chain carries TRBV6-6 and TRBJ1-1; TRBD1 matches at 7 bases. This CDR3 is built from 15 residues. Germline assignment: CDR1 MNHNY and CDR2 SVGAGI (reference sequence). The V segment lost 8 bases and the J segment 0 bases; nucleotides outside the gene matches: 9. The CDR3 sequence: CASSPGQSMNTEAFF. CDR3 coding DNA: TGTGCCAGCTCCCCGGGACAGTCCATGAACACTGAAGCTTTCTTT.

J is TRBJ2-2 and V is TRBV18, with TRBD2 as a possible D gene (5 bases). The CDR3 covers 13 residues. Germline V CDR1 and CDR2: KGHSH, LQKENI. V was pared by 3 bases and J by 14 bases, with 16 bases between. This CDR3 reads CASSPGSQGYLFF. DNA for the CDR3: TGTGCCAGCTCACCTGGGAGTCAAGGGTACCTGTTTTTT.

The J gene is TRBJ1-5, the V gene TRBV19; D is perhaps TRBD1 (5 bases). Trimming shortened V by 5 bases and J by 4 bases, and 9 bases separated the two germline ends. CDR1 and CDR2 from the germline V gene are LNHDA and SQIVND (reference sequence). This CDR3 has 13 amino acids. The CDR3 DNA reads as TGTGCCAGTAGTGACAGCTTTAATCAGCCCCAGCATTTT. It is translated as CASSDSFNQPQHF.

As DNA, the CDR3 is TGTGCCAGCAGTATAACTCGACAGGGGGGAGGCTACACCTTC. It yields the protein CASSITRQGGGYTF. The gene calls are TRBV2 and TRBJ1-2; 9 nucleotides agree with TRBD1. CDR1 SNHLY and CDR2 FYNNEI come from the germline V gene. Trimming took 5 bases from V and 8 from J; bases not matched to a gene: 9. The CDR3 spans 14 residues.

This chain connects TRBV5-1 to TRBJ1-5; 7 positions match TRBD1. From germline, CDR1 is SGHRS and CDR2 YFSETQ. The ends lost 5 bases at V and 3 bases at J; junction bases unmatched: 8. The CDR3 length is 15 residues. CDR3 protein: CASRTGTDLNQPQHF. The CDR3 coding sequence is TGCGCCAGCAGGACCGGGACAGACCTCAATCAGCCCCAGCATTTT.

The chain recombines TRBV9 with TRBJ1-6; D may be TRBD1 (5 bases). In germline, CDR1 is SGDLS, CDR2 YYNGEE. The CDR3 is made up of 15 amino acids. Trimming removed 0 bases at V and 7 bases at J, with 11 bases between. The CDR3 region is CASSVGQTTNSPLHF. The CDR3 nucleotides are TGTGCCAGCAGCGTAGGACAGACCACCAATTCACCCCTCCACTTT.

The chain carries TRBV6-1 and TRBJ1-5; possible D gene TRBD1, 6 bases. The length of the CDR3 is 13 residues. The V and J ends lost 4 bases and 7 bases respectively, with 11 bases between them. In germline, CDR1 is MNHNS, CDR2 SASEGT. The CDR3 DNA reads TGTGCCAGCAGTGGCAACAGGGACCAGCCCCAGCATTTT. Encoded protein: CASSGNRDQPQHF.

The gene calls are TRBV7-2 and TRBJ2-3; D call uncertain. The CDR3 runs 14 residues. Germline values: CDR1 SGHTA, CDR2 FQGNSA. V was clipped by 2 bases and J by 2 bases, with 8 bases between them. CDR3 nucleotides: TGTGCCAGCAGCTTACGCTATTACACAGATACGCAGTATTTT. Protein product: CASSLRYYTDTQYF.

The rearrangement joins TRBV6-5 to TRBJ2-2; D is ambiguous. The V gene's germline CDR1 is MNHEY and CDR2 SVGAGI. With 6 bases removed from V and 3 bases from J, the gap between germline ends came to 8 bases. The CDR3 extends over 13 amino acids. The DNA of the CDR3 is TGTGCCAGCAGCCAGACTCACACCGGGGAGCTGTTTTTT. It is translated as CASSQTHTGELFF.

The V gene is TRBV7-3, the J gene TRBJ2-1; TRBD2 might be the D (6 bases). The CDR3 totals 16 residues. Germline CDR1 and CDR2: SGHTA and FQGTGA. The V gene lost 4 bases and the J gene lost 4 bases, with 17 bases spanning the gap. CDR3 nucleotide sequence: TGTGCCAGCAGCTATCGCCTCGCCGGGACTTACAATGAGCAGTTCTTC. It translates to CASSYRLAGTYNEQFF.

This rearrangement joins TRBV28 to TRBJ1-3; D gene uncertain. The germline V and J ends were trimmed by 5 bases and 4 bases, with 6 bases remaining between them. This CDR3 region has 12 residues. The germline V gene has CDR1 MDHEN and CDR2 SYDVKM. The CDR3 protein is CASSVQGNTIYF. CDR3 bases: TGTGCCAGCAGTGTACAGGGAAACACCATATATTTT. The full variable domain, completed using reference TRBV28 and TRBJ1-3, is DVKVTQSSRYLVKRTGEKVFLECVQDMDHENMFWYRQDPGLGLRLIYFSYDVKMKEKGDIPEGYSVSREKKERFSLILESASTNQTSMYLCASSVQGNTIYFGEGSWLTVV.

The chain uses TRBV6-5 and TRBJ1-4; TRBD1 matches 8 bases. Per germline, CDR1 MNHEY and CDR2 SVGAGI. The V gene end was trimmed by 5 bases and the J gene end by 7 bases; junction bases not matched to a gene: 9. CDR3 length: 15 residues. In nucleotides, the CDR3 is TGTGCCAGCAGTAACACAGGGGGGGTCGGTGAAAAACTGTTTTTT. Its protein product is CASSNTGGVGEKLFF.

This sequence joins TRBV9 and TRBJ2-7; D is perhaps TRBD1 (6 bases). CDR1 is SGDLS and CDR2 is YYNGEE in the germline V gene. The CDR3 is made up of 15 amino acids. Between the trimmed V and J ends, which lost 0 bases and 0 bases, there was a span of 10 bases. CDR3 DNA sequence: TGTGCCAGCAGCGTAGGTGGACAGAGCTCCTACGAGCAGTACTTC. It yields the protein CASSVGGQSSYEQYF.

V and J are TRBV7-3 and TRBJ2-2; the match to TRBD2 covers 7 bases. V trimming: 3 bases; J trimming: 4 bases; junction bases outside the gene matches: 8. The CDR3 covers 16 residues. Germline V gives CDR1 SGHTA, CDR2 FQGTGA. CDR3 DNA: TGTGCCAGCAGCTTCACTCCGGGACTACCCACCGGGGAGCTGTTTTTT. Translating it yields CASSFTPGLPTGELFF.

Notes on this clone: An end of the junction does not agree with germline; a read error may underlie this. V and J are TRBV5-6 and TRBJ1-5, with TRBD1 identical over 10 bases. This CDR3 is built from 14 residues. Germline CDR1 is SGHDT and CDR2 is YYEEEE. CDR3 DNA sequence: TGTGCCAGCAGCGATGGGACAGGGGATCACCCCCAGCATTTT. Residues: CASSDGTGDHPQHF.

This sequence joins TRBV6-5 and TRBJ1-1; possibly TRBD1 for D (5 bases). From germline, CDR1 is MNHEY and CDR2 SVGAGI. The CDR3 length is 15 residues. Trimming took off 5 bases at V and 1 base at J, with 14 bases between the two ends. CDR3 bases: TGTGCCAGCAGTAGAGCGGGGGGGGAGAACACTGAAGCTTTCTTT. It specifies CASSRAGGENTEAFF.

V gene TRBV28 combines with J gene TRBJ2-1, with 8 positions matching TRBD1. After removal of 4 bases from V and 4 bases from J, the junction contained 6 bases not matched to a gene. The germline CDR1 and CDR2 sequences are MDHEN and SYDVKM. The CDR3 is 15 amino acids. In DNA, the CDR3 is TGTGCCAGCAGTTCACCGGGACAGGTTTACAATGAGCAGTTCTTC. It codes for CASSSPGQVYNEQFF.

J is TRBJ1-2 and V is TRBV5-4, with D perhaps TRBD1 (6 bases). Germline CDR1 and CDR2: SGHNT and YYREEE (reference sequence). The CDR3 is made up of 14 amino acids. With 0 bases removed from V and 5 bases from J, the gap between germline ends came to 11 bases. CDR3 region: CASSLAGGDYGYTF. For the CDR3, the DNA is TGTGCCAGCAGCTTGGCGGGGGGCGATTATGGCTACACCTTC.